The 28 T cell receptor beta chains presented below share a single source sample, sequenced in a study of T cell changes during pregnancy in multiple sclerosis. The method was immunoSEQ multiplex PCR; TCRdb's version includes in-frame clones alone and lacks a portion of them. The sample includes about 36,000 clones, around 92% seen only once; the top ten take 0.45% to 0.5%. Source: CD4+ T cells from peripheral blood mononuclear cells, taken in the second trimester of pregnancy. These receptors came from a female donor in good health, enrolled as a control in a pregnancy study.

The chain is built from TRBV2 and TRBJ1-1, with a possible D match to TRBD1 (5 bases). V was trimmed by 8 bases and J by 6 bases, leaving 16 bases between them. CDR3 length: 13 amino acids. The germline V gene encodes CDR1 SNHLY and CDR2 FYNNEI. The CDR3 nucleotides are TGTGCCAGCGCCGGGACTCCCCTGGCTGAAGCTTTCTTT. Its translation is CASAGTPLAEAFF.

The chain combines TRBV5-4 with TRBJ2-5, with D perhaps TRBD2 (6 bases). The length of the CDR3 is 17 residues. Trimming removed 0 bases at V and 4 bases at J, with 19 bases between. Germline loops: CDR1 SGHNT, CDR2 YYREEE (reference sequence). As DNA, the CDR3 is TGTGCCAGCAGCTTGGCGGAAAACGGGGGAGTAGGAGAGACCCAGTACTTC. This encodes CASSLAENGGVGETQYF.

The chain uses TRBV10-3 and TRBJ1-3; 7 bases map to TRBD1. There are 16 residues in the CDR3. Germline lookup yields CDR1 ENHRY and CDR2 SYGVKD. V trimming: 6 bases; J trimming: 0 bases; junction bases outside the gene matches: 8. CDR3 in DNA: TGTGCCATCAGGGCCTGGACAGGATTCTCTGGAAACACCATATATTTT. Translated, it gives CAIRAWTGFSGNTIYF.

This sequence joins TRBV6-6 and TRBJ1-2; 11 bases align to TRBD1. The CDR3 has 13 amino acids. With V trimmed by 4 bases and J by 13 bases, 8 bases remained unmatched. The germline V gene encodes CDR1 MNHNY and CDR2 SVGAGI (reference sequence). This CDR3 is CASSFGTGGPCTF. CDR3 in DNA: TGTGCCAGCAGTTTCGGGACAGGGGGGCCTTGCACCTTC.

V gene TRBV6-6 combines with J gene TRBJ1-2, with 10 positions matching TRBD1. The trim removed 6 bases at V and 3 bases at J, leaving 7 bases unmatched. This CDR3 has 15 residues. The germline CDR1 and CDR2 sequences are MNHNY and SVGAGI (reference sequence). The CDR3, as DNA: TGTGCCAGCAGACGCGCCGGGACAGGGGACTATGGCTACACCTTC. Its protein is CASRRAGTGDYGYTF.

With regard to this clone: Other DNA sequences in this specimen translate into the identical CDR3. This chain connects TRBV7-9 to TRBJ2-7; D is unclear. Per germline, CDR1 SEHNR and CDR2 FQNEAQ (reference sequence). The CDR3 sequence is 11 residues long. The V end was cut by 5 bases, the J end by 3 bases, with 5 bases between. The DNA of the CDR3 is TGTGCCAGCAGCAGGAGCTACGAGCAGTACTTC. This sequence encodes CASSRSYEQYF.

This clone appeared a single time. The same CDR3 is also encoded by other DNA sequences in this sample. The chain couples TRBV28 to TRBJ1-3, with 7 bases that match TRBD1. Germline V gives CDR1 MDHEN, CDR2 SYDVKM. This CDR3 comprises 18 residues. Trimming removed 6 bases from V and 3 bases from J; junction bases left unmatched: 17. The CDR3 loop is CASSEPTGQAMLGNTIYF. The CDR3 coding sequence is TGTGCCAGCAGCGAACCGACCGGACAGGCAATGCTTGGAAACACCATATATTTT.

The chain has TRBV9 and TRBJ1-3, with D unresolved. The CDR3 has 14 amino acids. The germline gives CDR1 SGDLS, CDR2 YYNGEE. The germline V and J ends were trimmed by 4 bases and 4 bases, with 12 bases remaining between them. Here the CDR3 DNA reads TGTGCCAGCAGCTTATTCGGGTTAGGAAACACCATATATTTT. This codes for CASSLFGLGNTIYF.

V gene TRBV6-5 combines with J gene TRBJ1-4; D gene uncertain. V was pared by 2 bases and J by 2 bases, with 6 bases between. This CDR3 region has 14 residues. Germline CDR1 MNHEY, CDR2 SVGAGI. The CDR3 DNA sequence: TGTGCCAGCAGTTACCGCAGGACTAATGAAAAACTGTTTTTT. This translates into CASSYRRTNEKLFF.

This sequence joins TRBV2 and TRBJ2-7, with 7 bases identical to TRBD1. CDR1 and CDR2 (germline): SNHLY, FYNNEI. The CDR3 has 15 residues. V dropped 4 bases and J dropped 5; count of bases not matched to a gene: 11. DNA for the CDR3: TGTGCCAGCAGTGGCGACAGGGTTGTTTCGGACGAGCAGTACTTC. Amino acid sequence: CASSGDRVVSDEQYF.

The genes are TRBV30 and TRBJ2-7; D perhaps matches TRBD1 (6 bases). The CDR3 has 19 amino acids. V was cut by 2 bases and J by 7 bases, with 33 bases left in between. CDR1 GTSNPN and CDR2 SVGIG come from the germline V gene (reference sequence). The CDR3 coding sequence is TGTGCCTGGAGTCCCTACATATACGATCTGGACAGAGAGATTCGGGAGCAGTACTTC. This sequence encodes CAWSPYIYDLDREIREQYF.

The rearrangement uses TRBV14 and TRBJ2-3, with 7 nucleotides matching TRBD2. Germline V gene lookup returns CDR1 SGHDN and CDR2 FVKESK. The ends lost 4 bases at V and 2 bases at J; junction bases unmatched: 9. The CDR3 is 16 residues long. CDR3 amino acids: CASSPEVSGHTDTQYF. Written as DNA, the CDR3 is TGTGCCAGCAGCCCTGAAGTTAGCGGGCACACAGATACGCAGTATTTT.

V is TRBV5-1 and J is TRBJ1-1; D possibly corresponds to TRBD1 (6 bases). V gave up 4 bases and J gave up 3 bases, with 10 bases separating them. The CDR3 sequence is 13 residues long. Germline CDR1 is SGHRS and CDR2 is YFSETQ. CDR3 residues: CASSGTGYTEAFF. As DNA, the CDR3 is TGCGCCAGCAGCGGAACAGGGTACACTGAAGCTTTCTTT.

The chain links TRBV5-1 to TRBJ2-3, with 8 bases fitting TRBD2. The V and J ends lost 4 bases and 4 bases, in that order; junction bases with no gene match: 8. The V gene's germline CDR1 is SGHRS and CDR2 YFSETQ. The CDR3 consists of 15 residues. CDR3 residues: CASSQGREGPDTQYF. The CDR3 DNA is TGCGCCAGCAGCCAAGGACGGGAGGGACCAGATACGCAGTATTTT.

The rearrangement uses TRBV11-1 and TRBJ2-1; D possibly corresponds to TRBD2 (5 bases). This CDR3 has 14 residues. The ends were cut back, 5 bases at V and 6 bases at J, with 14 bases in the middle. The germline gives CDR1 SGHAT, CDR2 FQDESV (reference sequence). CDR3 bases: TGTGCCAGCAGCCGGGTAGGGAGTCGCAATGAGCAGTTCTTC. Protein product: CASSRVGSRNEQFF. Full variable domain (missing parts from reference TRBV11-1 and TRBJ2-1): EAEVAQSPRYKITEKSQAVAFWCDPISGHATLYWYRQILGQGPELLVQFQDESVVDDSQLPKDRFSAERLKGVDSTLKIQPAELGDSAMYLCASSRVGSRNEQFFGPGTRLTVL.

Concerning this clone: A read error may account for a junction end that differs from germline. This rearrangement joins TRBV7-7 to TRBJ2-1, with 7 bases that match TRBD2. Germline V CDR1 and CDR2: SSHAT, FNYEAQ (reference sequence). The length of the CDR3 is 18 residues. The CDR3 loop is CASSPSDFRGRFSTEQFF. The CDR3 region has the DNA TGTGCTAGCAGCCCCAGCGATTTTCGCGGGAGATTCTCTACTGAGCAGTTCTTC.

The chain uses TRBV28 and TRBJ2-1, with 7 nucleotides matching TRBD1. Germline V gene lookup returns CDR1 MDHEN and CDR2 SYDVKM. The CDR3 sequence is 15 residues long. V lost 6 bases and J lost 4; bases outside the gene matches: 9. The DNA of the CDR3 is TGTGCCAGCAGGGATCGGACAGGTCCGTACAATGAGCAGTTCTTC. It encodes CASRDRTGPYNEQFF.

The chain combines TRBV6-4 with TRBJ2-2; D is ambiguous. The CDR3 covers 14 residues. Germline CDR1 and CDR2: MRHNA and SNTAGT. The V end lost 2 bases, the J end lost 4 bases, and 8 bases lay between the germline ends. The CDR3 sequence is CASSDPTRTGELFF. The CDR3 nucleotides are TGTGCCAGCAGTGACCCGACTCGCACCGGGGAGCTGTTTTTT.

This clone was recorded a few times. The chain recombines TRBV7-8 with TRBJ1-2; 7 bases map to TRBD1. CDR1 and CDR2 from the germline V gene are SGHVS and FQNEAQ. CDR3 length: 15 amino acids. J was trimmed by 8 bases and V by 1 base; bases with no gene match: 10. The CDR3 sequence: CASSLGGTDTVGYTF. In DNA form, the CDR3 reads TGTGCCAGCAGCTTAGGAGGGACAGACACGGTGGGCTACACCTTC.

This chain joins TRBV27 and TRBJ2-7; a possible D gene is TRBD1 (6 bases). The germline V gene has CDR1 MNHEY and CDR2 SMNVEV (reference sequence). Trimming stripped 6 bases from V and 3 bases from J, with 12 bases between. CDR3 size: 13 residues. The CDR3 protein is CASRRTANYEQYF. The CDR3 region has the DNA TGTGCCAGCAGACGGACAGCAAACTACGAGCAGTACTTC.

The V call is TRBV11-1, the J call TRBJ2-7, with D hard to call. V gave up 5 bases and J gave up 4 bases, with 15 bases separating them. The CDR3 sequence is 14 residues long. Germline V lookup: CDR1 SGHAT, CDR2 FQDESV (reference sequence). The CDR3 reads CASSLNLAGYEQYF. The CDR3 region has the DNA TGTGCCAGCAGCCTAAACTTAGCCGGTTACGAGCAGTACTTC.

The CDR3 protein is CASSYGGGYQETQYF. The CDR3 bases are TGTGCCAGCAGTTACGGGGGGGGGTACCAAGAGACCCAGTACTTC. The chain has TRBV27 and TRBJ2-5, with 8 bases that match TRBD2. This CDR3 is 15 amino acids long. V shed 4 bases and J 0 bases; nucleotides not matched to a gene: 4. CDR1 and CDR2 (germline): MNHEY, SMNVEV (reference sequence).

The J gene is TRBJ1-4, the V gene TRBV19; possibly TRBD1 for D (5 bases). Germline V gene lookup returns CDR1 LNHDA and CDR2 SQIVND (reference sequence). This CDR3 is built from 15 residues. Trimming cost V 3 bases and J 3 bases, with 11 bases left between them. For the CDR3, the DNA is TGTGCCAGTAGTATTGCAAGGGGTCCTAATGAAAAACTGTTTTTT. It encodes CASSIARGPNEKLFF. The full variable domain, its missing parts supplied by reference TRBV19 and TRBJ1-4, is DGGITQSPKYLFRKEGQNVTLSCEQNLNHDAMYWYRQDPGQGLRLIYYSQIVNDFQKGDIAEGYSVSREKKESFPLTVTSAQKNPTAFYLCASSIARGPNEKLFFGSGTQLSVL.

The rearrangement joins TRBV11-1 to TRBJ2-5; D is perhaps TRBD2 (6 bases). CDR1 and CDR2 from the germline V gene are SGHAT and FQDESV (reference sequence). The CDR3 has 15 amino acids. Trimming took 5 bases from V and 5 from J, leaving 18 bases between them. The CDR3 region is CASSTFGGVLETQYF. The DNA of the CDR3 is TGTGCCAGCAGCACGTTCGGCGGGGTACTGGAGACCCAGTACTTC.

The chain joins TRBV29-1 to TRBJ1-2, with a possible D match to TRBD1 (6 bases). The V and J ends lost 3 bases and 4 bases respectively, with 12 bases between them. CDR1 is SQVTM and CDR2 is ANQGSEA in the germline V gene. CDR3 size: 13 residues. The CDR3 DNA is TGCAGCGTTGATCGCCAGGGGATCTATGGCTACACCTTC. It specifies CSVDRQGIYGYTF.

V and J are TRBV4-1 and TRBJ1-6; a possible D gene is TRBD1 (5 bases). Germline lookup yields CDR1 MGHRA and CDR2 YSYEKL. V lost 4 bases, J lost 14 bases, and 18 bases lay in between. The CDR3 has 14 amino acids. This chain's CDR3 is CASSPRPDGGTLHF. The CDR3 DNA reads TGCGCCAGCAGCCCCCGGCCGGACGGGGGAACCCTCCACTTT.

This rearrangement joins TRBV19 to TRBJ2-1, with D tentatively TRBD2 (7 bases). The CDR3 consists of 15 residues. The V end was cut by 5 bases, the J end by 10 bases, with 21 bases between. The germline V gene encodes CDR1 LNHDA and CDR2 SQIVND (reference sequence). CDR3 bases: TGTGCCAGTAGTCTAGCATGGGGGGGCAATTACGAGCAGTTCTTC. Translated, it gives CASSLAWGGNYEQFF.

This clone appeared a single time. The rearrangement links TRBV2 to TRBJ2-1; D possibly corresponds to TRBD2 (6 bases). Trimming removed 2 bases at V and 5 bases at J, with 10 bases between. This CDR3 contains 14 residues. CDR1 SNHLY and CDR2 FYNNEI come from the germline V gene. CDR3 in amino acids: CASSETGVNNEQFF. The CDR3 bases are TGTGCCAGCAGTGAAACGGGGGTTAACAATGAGCAGTTCTTC.